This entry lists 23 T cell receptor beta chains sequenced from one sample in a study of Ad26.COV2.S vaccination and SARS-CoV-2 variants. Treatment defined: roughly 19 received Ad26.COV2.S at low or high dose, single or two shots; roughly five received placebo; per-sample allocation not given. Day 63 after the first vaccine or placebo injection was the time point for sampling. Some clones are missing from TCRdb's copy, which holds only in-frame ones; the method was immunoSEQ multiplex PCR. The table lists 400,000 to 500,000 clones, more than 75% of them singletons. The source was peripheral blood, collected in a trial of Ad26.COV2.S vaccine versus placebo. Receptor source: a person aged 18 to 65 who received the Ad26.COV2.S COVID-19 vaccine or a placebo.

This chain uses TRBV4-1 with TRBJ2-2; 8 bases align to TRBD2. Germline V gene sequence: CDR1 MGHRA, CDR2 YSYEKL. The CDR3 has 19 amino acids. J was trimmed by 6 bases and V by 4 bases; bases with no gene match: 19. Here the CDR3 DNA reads TGCGCCAGCAGCCTAAGAGGATTGACCGGGGGGGCCAGGGCCGGGGAGCTGTTTTTT. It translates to CASSLRGLTGGARAGELFF.

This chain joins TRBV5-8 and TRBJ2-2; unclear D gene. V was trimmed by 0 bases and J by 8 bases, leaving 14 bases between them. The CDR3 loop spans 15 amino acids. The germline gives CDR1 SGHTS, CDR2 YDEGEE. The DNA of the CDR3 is TGTGCCAGCAGCTTGGTACCCCCTGGCATGGGGGAGCTGTTTTTT. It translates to CASSLVPPGMGELFF.

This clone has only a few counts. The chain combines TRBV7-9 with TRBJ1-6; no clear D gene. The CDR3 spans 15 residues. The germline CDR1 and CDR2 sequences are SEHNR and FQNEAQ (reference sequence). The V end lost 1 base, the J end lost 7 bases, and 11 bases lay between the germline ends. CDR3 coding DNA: TGTGCCAGCAGCTTAGTGTCCCATCTCAATTCACCCCTCCACTTT. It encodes CASSLVSHLNSPLHF.

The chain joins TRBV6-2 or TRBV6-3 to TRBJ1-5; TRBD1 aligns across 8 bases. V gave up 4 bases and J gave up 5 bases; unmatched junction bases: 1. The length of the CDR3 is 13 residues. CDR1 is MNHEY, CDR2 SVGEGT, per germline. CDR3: CASSLTGDQPQHF. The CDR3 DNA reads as TGTGCCAGCAGTTTGACAGGGGATCAGCCCCAGCATTTT.

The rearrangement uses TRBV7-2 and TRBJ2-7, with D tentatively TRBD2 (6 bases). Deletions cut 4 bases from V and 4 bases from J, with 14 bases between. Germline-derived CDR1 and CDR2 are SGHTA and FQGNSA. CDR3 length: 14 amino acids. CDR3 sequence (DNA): TGTGCCAGCAGCTATCGGCGCGGAGGGTACGAGCAGTACTTC. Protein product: CASSYRRGGYEQYF.

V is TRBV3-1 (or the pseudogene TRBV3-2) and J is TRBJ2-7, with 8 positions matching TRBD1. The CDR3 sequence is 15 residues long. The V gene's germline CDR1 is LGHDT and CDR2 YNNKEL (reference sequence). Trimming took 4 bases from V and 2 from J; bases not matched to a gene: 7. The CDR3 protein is CASSLSGTGPYEQYF. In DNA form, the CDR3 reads TGTGCCAGCAGCCTATCCGGGACAGGCCCCTACGAGCAGTACTTC.

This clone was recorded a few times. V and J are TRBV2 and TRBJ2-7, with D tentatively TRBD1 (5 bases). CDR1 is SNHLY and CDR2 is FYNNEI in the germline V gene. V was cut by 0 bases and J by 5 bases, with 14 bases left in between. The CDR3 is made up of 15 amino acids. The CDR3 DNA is TGTGCCAGCAGTGAAGCGCCCCAGGGCAGGGACGAGCAGTACTTC. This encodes CASSEAPQGRDEQYF. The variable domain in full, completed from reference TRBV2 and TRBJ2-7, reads EPEVTQTPSHQVTQMGQEVILRCVPISNHLYFYWYRQILGQKVEFLVSFYNNEISEKSEIFDDQFSVERPDGSNFTLKIRSTKLEDSAMYFCASSEAPQGRDEQYFGPGTRLTVT.

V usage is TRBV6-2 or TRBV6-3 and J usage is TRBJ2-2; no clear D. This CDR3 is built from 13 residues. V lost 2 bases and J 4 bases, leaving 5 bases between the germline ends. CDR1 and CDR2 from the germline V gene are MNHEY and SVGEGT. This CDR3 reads CASSYLVTGELFF. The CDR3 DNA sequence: TGTGCCAGCAGTTACCTGGTCACCGGGGAGCTGTTTTTT.

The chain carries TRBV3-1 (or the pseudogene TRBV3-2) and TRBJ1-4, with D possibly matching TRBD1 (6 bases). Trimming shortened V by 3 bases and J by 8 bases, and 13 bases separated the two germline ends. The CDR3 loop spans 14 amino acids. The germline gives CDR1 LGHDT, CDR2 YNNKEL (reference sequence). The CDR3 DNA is TGTGCCAGCAGCCAGGGGGCTTGGTCGGAAAAACTGTTTTTT. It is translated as CASSQGAWSEKLFF.

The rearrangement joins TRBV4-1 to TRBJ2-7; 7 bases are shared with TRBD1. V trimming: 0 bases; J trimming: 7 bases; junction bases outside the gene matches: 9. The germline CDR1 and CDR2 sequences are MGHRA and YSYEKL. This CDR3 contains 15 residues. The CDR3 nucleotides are TGCGCCAGCAGCCAAGATAACGGCAGGGGGTGGGAGCAGTACTTC. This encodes CASSQDNGRGWEQYF.

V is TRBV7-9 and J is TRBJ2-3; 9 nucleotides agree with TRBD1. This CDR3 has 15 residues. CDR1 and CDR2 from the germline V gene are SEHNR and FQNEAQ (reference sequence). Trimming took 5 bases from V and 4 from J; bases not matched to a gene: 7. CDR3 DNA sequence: TGTGCCAGCAGCCCGGACAGGGGCGAGCCAGATACGCAGTATTTT. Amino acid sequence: CASSPDRGEPDTQYF. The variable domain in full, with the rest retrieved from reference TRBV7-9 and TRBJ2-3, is DTGVSQNPRHKITKRGQNVTFRCDPISEHNRLYWYRQTLGQGPEFLTYFQNEAQLEKSRLLSDRFSAERPKGSFSTLEIQRTEQGDSAMYLCASSPDRGEPDTQYFGPGTRLTVL.

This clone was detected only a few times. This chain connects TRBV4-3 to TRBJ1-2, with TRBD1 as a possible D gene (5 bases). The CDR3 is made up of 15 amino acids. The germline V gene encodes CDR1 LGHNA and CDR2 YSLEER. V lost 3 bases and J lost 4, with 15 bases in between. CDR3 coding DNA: TGCGCCAGCAGCCAGTACGGGGACGGATTCTATGGCTACACCTTC. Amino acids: CASSQYGDGFYGYTF.

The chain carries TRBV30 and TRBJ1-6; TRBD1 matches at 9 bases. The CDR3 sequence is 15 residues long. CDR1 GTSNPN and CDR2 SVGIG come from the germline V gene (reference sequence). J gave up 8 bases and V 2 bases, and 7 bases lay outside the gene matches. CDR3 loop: CAWSTPGQGYSPLHF. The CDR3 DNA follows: TGTGCCTGGAGTACCCCGGGACAGGGATATTCACCCCTCCACTTT. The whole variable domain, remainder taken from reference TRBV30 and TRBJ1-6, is SQTIHQWPATLVQPVGSPLSLECTVEGTSNPNLYWYRQAAGRGLQLLFYSVGIGQISSEVPQNLSASRPQDRQFILSSKKLLLSDSGFYLCAWSTPGQGYSPLHFGNGTRLTVT.

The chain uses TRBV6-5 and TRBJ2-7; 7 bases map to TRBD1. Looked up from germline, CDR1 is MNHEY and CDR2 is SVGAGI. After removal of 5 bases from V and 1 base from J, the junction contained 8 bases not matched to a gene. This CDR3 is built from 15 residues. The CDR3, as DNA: TGTGCCAGCAGTCGACAGGGTGGGTTATCCTACGAGCAGTACTTC. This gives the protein CASSRQGGLSYEQYF.

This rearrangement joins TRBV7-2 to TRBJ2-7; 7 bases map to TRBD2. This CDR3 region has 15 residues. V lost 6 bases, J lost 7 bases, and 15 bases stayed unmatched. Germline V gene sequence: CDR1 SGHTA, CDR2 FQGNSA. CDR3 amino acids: CASRPEGRGMREQYF. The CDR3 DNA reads TGTGCCAGCAGGCCCGAGGGGCGGGGGATGCGGGAGCAGTACTTC.

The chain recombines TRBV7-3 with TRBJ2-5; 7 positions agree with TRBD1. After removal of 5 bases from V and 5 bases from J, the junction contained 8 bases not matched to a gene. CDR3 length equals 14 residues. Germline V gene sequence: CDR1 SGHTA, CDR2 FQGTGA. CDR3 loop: CASSPTGLSETQYF. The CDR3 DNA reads TGTGCCAGCAGCCCGACAGGGTTGAGTGAGACCCAGTACTTC.

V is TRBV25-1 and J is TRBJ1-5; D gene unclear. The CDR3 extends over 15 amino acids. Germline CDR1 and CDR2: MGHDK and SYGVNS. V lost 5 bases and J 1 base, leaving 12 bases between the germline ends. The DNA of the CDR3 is TGTGCCAGCAGTCCCCCGGGAGGCAGCAATCAGCCCCAGCATTTT. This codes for CASSPPGGSNQPQHF.

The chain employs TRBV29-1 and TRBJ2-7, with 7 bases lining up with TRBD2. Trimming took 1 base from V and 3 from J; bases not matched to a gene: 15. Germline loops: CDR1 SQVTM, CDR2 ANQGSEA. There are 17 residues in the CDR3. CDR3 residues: CSVEVVGGAGDYYEQYF. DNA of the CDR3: TGCAGCGTTGAAGTGGTCGGCGGGGCGGGGGACTACTACGAGCAGTACTTC.

The CDR3 loop reads CASSEMPGTGVMNTEAFF. The CDR3 DNA is TGTGCCAGCAGCGAAATGCCGGGGACAGGGGTAATGAACACTGAAGCTTTCTTT. The J gene is TRBJ1-1, the V gene TRBV9, with 10 positions matching TRBD1. Germline V gives CDR1 SGDLS, CDR2 YYNGEE. V lost 3 bases and J lost 0; bases outside the gene matches: 11. CDR3 length: 18 amino acids. Based on the CDR3 plus reference TRBV9 and TRBJ1-1, the full variable domain is DSGVTQTPKHLITATGQRVTLRCSPRSGDLSVYWYQQSLDQGLQFLIQYYNGEERAKGNILERFSAQQFPDLHSELNLSSLELGDSALYFCASSEMPGTGVMNTEAFFGQGTRLTVV.

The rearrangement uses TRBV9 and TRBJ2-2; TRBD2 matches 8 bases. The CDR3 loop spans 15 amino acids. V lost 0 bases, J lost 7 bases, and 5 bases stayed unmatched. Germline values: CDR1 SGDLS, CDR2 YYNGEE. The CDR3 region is CASSVEGLEVGELFF. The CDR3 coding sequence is TGTGCCAGCAGCGTAGAGGGACTAGAGGTCGGGGAGCTGTTTTTT.

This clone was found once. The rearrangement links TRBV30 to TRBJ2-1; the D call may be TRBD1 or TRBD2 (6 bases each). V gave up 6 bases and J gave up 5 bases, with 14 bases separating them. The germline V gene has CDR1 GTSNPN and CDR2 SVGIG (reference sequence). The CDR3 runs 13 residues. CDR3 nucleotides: TGTGCCTGTTTGGGGGGCACGAACAATGAGCAGTTCTTC. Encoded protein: CACLGGTNNEQFF.

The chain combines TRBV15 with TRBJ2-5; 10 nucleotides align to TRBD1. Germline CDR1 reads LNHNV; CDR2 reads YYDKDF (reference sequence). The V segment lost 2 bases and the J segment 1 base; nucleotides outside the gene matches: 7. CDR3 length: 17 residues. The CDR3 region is CATSRKDRGHVQETQYF. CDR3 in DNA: TGTGCCACCAGCAGAAAAGACAGGGGGCACGTCCAAGAGACCCAGTACTTC.

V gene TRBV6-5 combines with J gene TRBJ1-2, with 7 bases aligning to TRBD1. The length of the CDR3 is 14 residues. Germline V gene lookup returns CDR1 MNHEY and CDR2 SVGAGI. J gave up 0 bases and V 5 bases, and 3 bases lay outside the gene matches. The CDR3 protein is CASSLQGANYGYTF. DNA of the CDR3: TGTGCCAGCAGTCTCCAGGGGGCTAACTATGGCTACACCTTC.